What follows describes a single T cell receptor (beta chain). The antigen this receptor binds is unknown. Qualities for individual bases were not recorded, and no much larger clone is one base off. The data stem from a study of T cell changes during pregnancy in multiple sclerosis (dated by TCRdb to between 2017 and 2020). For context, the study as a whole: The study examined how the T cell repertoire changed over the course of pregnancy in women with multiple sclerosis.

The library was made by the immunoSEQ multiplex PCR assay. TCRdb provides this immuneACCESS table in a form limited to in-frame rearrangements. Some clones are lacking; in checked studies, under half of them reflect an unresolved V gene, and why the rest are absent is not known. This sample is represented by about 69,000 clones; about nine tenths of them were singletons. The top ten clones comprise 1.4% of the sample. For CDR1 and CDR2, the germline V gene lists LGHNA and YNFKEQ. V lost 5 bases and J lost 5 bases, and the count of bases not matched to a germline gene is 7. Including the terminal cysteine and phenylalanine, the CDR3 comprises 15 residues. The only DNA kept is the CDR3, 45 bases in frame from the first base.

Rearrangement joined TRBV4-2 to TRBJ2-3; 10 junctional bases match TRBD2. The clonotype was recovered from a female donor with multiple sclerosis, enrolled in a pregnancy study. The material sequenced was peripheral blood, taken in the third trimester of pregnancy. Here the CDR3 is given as CASSKLAGGIDTQYF. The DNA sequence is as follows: TGTGCCAGCAGCAAATTAGCGGGGGGAATAGATACGCAGTATTTT.